This T cell receptor beta chain is from a study of response to subunit inactivated influenza vaccine. This clonotype was detected a few times. Germline trimming cut 4 bases from V and 2 bases from J; bases unmatched to any gene: 3. The CDR3 consists of 15 residues. TCRdb redid the calling of the RT-PCR reads with MiXCR, one entry per CDR3 protein. Of hundreds of thousands of distinct CDR3 sequences in the sample, about 11% are singletons; the top ten hold approximately 10%. The same sample was also used in a study of T cells expressing NK-cell markers. As that study records: The cDNA for TCR beta came from 5'RACE template switching with UMIs. A handful of donors likewise had their CD3+CD56-NKG2C+ fraction led by these clonotypes.

J is TRBJ2-1 and V is TRBV12-3 or TRBV12-4; 9 bases match TRBD2. This clonotype was sampled from a man in his fifties who received an inactivated influenza vaccine. Material: PBMCs from blood, obtained on the day of vaccination. CDR3 sequence (DNA): TGTGCCAGCAGTTGGGTAGCGGGGGCCTACAATGAGCAGTTCTTC. Amino acids: CASSWVAGAYNEQFF.